Listed here are 19 T cell receptor beta chains from one sample, sequenced in a study of human T cells and chemical hapten exposure (dated by TCRdb to about 2021). The time point label on this specimen signifies: patch test 1, 2 weeks after DPC sensitization. The treatment or condition label here, explained by the study, means: therapeutic diphenylcyclopropenone sensitization with weekly scalp DPC. Library generation was performed with RACE. TCRdb shows the sequencer as NextSeq 500. The public reads were reanalyzed by TCRdb: fastp trimming at Q25, MiXCR alignment, in-frame beta chains only. Here each entry gathers all rows of one CDR3 protein and keeps the most common genes and DNA. The sample data list some 400,000 distinct CDR3 sequences, and more than 4.5% of these were observed just once. The ten largest clones capture 2% to 2.5% of the sample. Sequenced material: whole blood, taken in connection with sensitization to the hapten diphenylcyclopropenone (DPC). These receptors were obtained from a woman in her forties or fifties with alopecia areata. Some clones in this sample may be carry-over from other donors' samples.

This clonotype was observed many times. V usage is TRBV15 and J usage is TRBJ1-5; the D is unclear. The CDR3 extends over 13 amino acids. Germline values: CDR1 LNHNV, CDR2 YYDKDF (reference sequence). Deletions cut 5 bases from V and 7 bases from J, with 12 bases between. This chain's CDR3 is CATSPGGRQPQHF. CDR3 DNA sequence: TGTGCCACCAGCCCAGGAGGGCGGCAGCCCCAGCATTTT.

This clonotype was recorded a few times. V usage is TRBV29-1 and J usage is TRBJ2-7; 12 nucleotides line up with TRBD1. Trimming took 5 bases from V and 5 from J; bases not matched to a gene: 16. The CDR3 has 17 residues. The germline gives CDR1 SQVTM, CDR2 ANQGSEA. The CDR3 is CSVSYRDRGRRGDEQYF. In DNA, the CDR3 is TGCAGCGTTTCCTACCGGGACAGGGGGCGGAGGGGTGACGAGCAGTACTTC.

The table lists this clonotype with many counts. V gene TRBV12-3 or TRBV12-4 combines with J gene TRBJ2-1, with 8 bases matching TRBD2. This CDR3 region has 16 residues. Unmatched junction bases numbered 14, after V lost 5 bases and J lost 8 bases. In nucleotides, the CDR3 is TGTGCCAGCAGTCGGTCTAACGGGGGGGCCGGAGATGAGCAGTTCTTC. The encoded protein is CASSRSNGGAGDEQFF.

This clonotype was counted at least ten times. The rearrangement uses TRBV29-1 and TRBJ1-4; D ambiguous. This CDR3 contains 13 residues. Germline V gives CDR1 SQVTM, CDR2 ANQGSEA. V lost 5 bases and J 0 bases, leaving 7 bases between the germline ends. CDR3 region: CSVNGATNEKLFF. DNA for the CDR3: TGCAGCGTTAACGGAGCAACTAATGAAAAACTGTTTTTT.

This clonotype was detected only a few times. The V gene is TRBV24-1, the J gene TRBJ2-1; TRBD2 might be the D (6 bases). The CDR3 consists of 14 residues. The germline V gene encodes CDR1 KGHDR and CDR2 SFDVKD. Between the trimmed V and J ends, which lost 5 bases and 9 bases, there was a span of 16 bases. CDR3 nucleotides: TGTGCCACCAGTGGTCGGGAGACCCTCGGTGAGCAGTTCTTC. Residues: CATSGRETLGEQFF.

This clonotype has ten or more counts. V gene TRBV27 combines with J gene TRBJ1-5; D unclear. Per germline, CDR1 MNHEY and CDR2 SMNVEV (reference sequence). This CDR3 has 13 residues. The V gene lost 6 bases and the J gene lost 0 bases, with 6 bases spanning the gap. The CDR3, as DNA: TGTGCCAGCAGAAGGTCTAGCAATCAGCCCCAGCATTTT. Its protein is CASRRSSNQPQHF.

This clonotype was detected ten times or more. This chain links TRBV7-2 with TRBJ2-1, with 7 bases matching TRBD2. The CDR3 covers 12 residues. V gave up 5 bases and J gave up 8 bases; unmatched junction bases: 3. Looked up from germline, CDR1 is SGHTA and CDR2 is FQGNSA. The chain's CDR3 is CASSRGVDEQFF. CDR3 DNA: TGTGCCAGCAGCCGGGGGGTCGATGAGCAGTTCTTC.

This clonotype was detected many times. The genes are TRBV12-3 or TRBV12-4 and TRBJ1-1; D unresolved. Trimming cost V 0 bases and J 6 bases, with 14 bases left between them. This CDR3 is 15 amino acids long. The DNA of the CDR3 is TGTGCCAGCAGTTTAGCAGTTCCCACTACGGCTGAAGCTTTCTTT. It encodes CASSLAVPTTAEAFF.

The table lists this clonotype with many counts. Because it lacks the conserved phenylalanine or tryptophan at the end, this CDR3 is likely a read error. Because the CDR3's place on the DNA is in doubt, the DNA is left out and the CDR3 is given as listed by TCRdb. The genes are TRBV2 and TRBJ2-7; the table gives TRBD1 as D, unverified against the DNA. Germline CDR1 is SNHLY and CDR2 is FYNNEI. The CDR3 spans 8 amino acids, including both terminal residues. CDR3 amino acids: CASSGQGA.

At least ten counts were recorded for this clonotype. The chain has TRBV6-8 and TRBJ1-4, with 7 bases fitting TRBD1. After removal of 4 bases from V and 5 bases from J, the junction contained 7 bases not matched to a gene. The CDR3 runs to 15 residues. Germline CDR1 MNHGY, CDR2 SAAAGT. The CDR3 here is CASSFYRGRNEKLFF. In DNA form, the CDR3 reads TGTGCCAGCAGTTTTTACAGGGGCCGGAATGAAAAACTGTTTTTT.

This clonotype has a count of ten or more. This sequence joins TRBV27 and TRBJ2-1; D assignment may be TRBD1 or TRBD2 (5 bases each). The germline V gene encodes CDR1 MNHEY and CDR2 SMNVEV (reference sequence). V shed 7 bases and J shed 5 bases, with 21 bases lying between them. The CDR3 has 16 amino acids. CDR3 protein: CASNPNRGWGDNEQFF. The CDR3 DNA is TGTGCCAGCAATCCGAATCGGGGCTGGGGCGACAATGAGCAGTTCTTC.

In this sample, this clonotype turned up a few times. The chain recombines TRBV12-3 or TRBV12-4 with TRBJ2-7; 10 bases align to TRBD2. Losses at the gene ends were 6 bases for V and 6 bases for J; bases not matched to a gene: 8. The CDR3 is 14 residues long. For the CDR3, the DNA is TGTGCCAGCAGCGCCGCCCAGCGGGGGGGCGAGCAGTACTTC. Protein sequence: CASSAAQRGGEQYF.

This clonotype was seen repeatedly, ten times or more. Since no conserved phenylalanine or tryptophan closes the CDR3, a read error is the likely cause. The DNA is omitted, as the CDR3 cannot be located on it reliably, and the CDR3 follows TCRdb's listing. The V gene is TRBV28, the J gene TRBJ1-1. The CDR3 spans 14 residues, counting both ends. Germline CDR1 and CDR2: MDHEN and SYDVKM. CDR3 protein: CASKQKSRTLKLSL.

Ten or more counts support this clonotype. J is TRBJ1-6 and V is TRBV6-5, with 7 bases lining up with TRBD1. V shed 8 bases and J 7 bases; nucleotides not matched to a gene: 5. This CDR3 is 13 amino acids long. Germline V gene lookup returns CDR1 MNHEY and CDR2 SVGAGI. The CDR3 sequence is CASRGDRNSPLHF. CDR3 nucleotide sequence: TGTGCCAGCCGGGGGGACAGAAATTCACCCCTCCACTTT.

The sample holds many counts of this clonotype. V and J are TRBV7-3 and TRBJ2-7; 8 bases match TRBD2. Germline CDR1 is SGHTA and CDR2 is FQGTGA. Losses at the gene ends were 0 bases for V and 2 bases for J; bases not matched to a gene: 9. The CDR3 is 17 residues long. This CDR3 reads CASSLTSRGAAPYEQYF. The DNA of the CDR3 is TGTGCCAGCAGCTTAACCTCGCGGGGGGCCGCACCCTACGAGCAGTACTTC.

This clonotype was observed many times. This chain connects TRBV20-1 to TRBJ1-5; a possible D gene is TRBD1 (5 bases). Germline V gene data show CDR1 as DFQATT and CDR2 as SNEGSKA (reference sequence). The CDR3 is made up of 13 amino acids. V was pared by 3 bases and J by 2 bases, with 8 bases between. CDR3 DNA: TGCAGTGCTAGTGCGGGGGGCAATCAGCCCCAGCATTTT. It is translated as CSASAGGNQPQHF.

At least ten counts were recorded for this clonotype. The chain links TRBV20-1 to TRBJ1-2; TRBD1 is a possible D gene (5 bases). Trimming took 0 bases from V and 4 from J, leaving 18 bases between them. This CDR3 region has 16 residues. Germline CDR1 and CDR2: DFQATT and SNEGSKA (reference sequence). The CDR3 DNA reads as TGCAGTGCTAGAGACCCGCGGGGCTACTCGGGCTATGGCTACACCTTC. Protein product: CSARDPRGYSGYGYTF.

This chain joins TRBV12-3 or TRBV12-4 and TRBJ1-3, with D unclear. The CDR3 has 14 residues. With 1 base removed from V and 4 bases from J, the gap between germline ends came to 8 bases. The CDR3 DNA sequence: TGTGCCAGCAGTTTAGACATGGAGGGAAACACCATATATTTT. This codes for CASSLDMEGNTIYF.

This clonotype has at least ten counts. The chain couples TRBV7-2 to TRBJ1-3, with TRBD1 matching 7 bases. The CDR3 runs 16 residues. Germline V lookup: CDR1 SGHTA, CDR2 FQGNSA. J gave up 5 bases and V 4 bases, and 11 bases lay outside the gene matches. In DNA, the CDR3 is TGTGCCAGCAGCTCAGGGGGACCGCCCAGCCGAAACACCATATATTTT. It codes for CASSSGGPPSRNTIYF.